The T cell receptor (beta chain) described here comes from a study of early T cells in non-severe SARS-CoV-2 infection. Study as a whole: Chains were unpaired, as sequencing was done on bulk RNA from unsorted whole blood. Study observations and caveats: Reliance on VDJdb matching favored anti-spike CD8 responses; private and CD4 specificities were missed.

This clonotype was seen many times. Its target is unknown. The TCR library protocol was used to attach unique molecular identifiers. These identifiers were attached to individual cDNA molecules. TCRdb itself ran the 5' RACE reads through MiXCR, one entry per CDR3 protein. The sample comprises about 20,000 distinct CDR3 sequences, around 3.3% of which are singletons, and roughly 5.4% rests with the top ten. This CDR3 is built from 14 residues. Trimming stripped 7 bases from V and 6 bases from J, with 15 bases between. The germline CDR1 and CDR2 sequences are MGHRA and YSYEKL. This receptor was obtained from an adult who was a healthcare worker with PCR-confirmed SARS-CoV-2 infection or an uninfected control (not recorded which). What was sequenced was whole blood. The chain couples TRBV4-1 to TRBJ2-2, with a possible D match to TRBD2 (6 bases). CDR3 protein: CASKGEDSSGELFF. In DNA form, the CDR3 reads TGCGCCAGCAAAGGGGAGGATTCTTCCGGGGAGCTGTTTTTT.